The clone carrying this T cell receptor beta chain has a handful of counts. The antigen remains undetermined. This sample was included in a study of human T cells and chemical hapten exposure. Overall study findings and caveats: Patch test score rose with PT1 expanded TCRs, significant at 8, 16, 32, not 4.

CDR3 length: 12 residues. The germline V and J ends were trimmed by 8 bases and 8 bases, with 12 bases remaining between them. CDR1 and CDR2 (germline): LNHDA, SQIVND (reference sequence). Sample time point: patch test 1, 2 weeks after DPC sensitization. Treatment reported: therapeutic diphenylcyclopropenone sensitization with weekly scalp DPC. Each patch-test visit's blood sample preceded patch application. TCRdb processed the RACE reads anew with MiXCR; each CDR3 protein has one entry. The data show about 120,000 distinct CDR3 sequences, with around 15% seen just once and approximately 0.89% held by the top ten.

This chain uses TRBV19 with TRBJ1-4; D is undetermined. The clonotype was recovered from a man aged 18 to 29 with alopecia areata. Some clones in this sample may be carry-over from other donors' samples. This sample comprised whole blood, obtained in connection with sensitization to the hapten diphenylcyclopropenone (DPC). The CDR3 spells CASSNNGEKLFF. Here the CDR3 DNA reads TGTGCCAGTTCAAATAATGGGGAAAAACTGTTTTTT.